This T cell receptor beta chain was documented in a study of T cells after yellow fever vaccination. Study-level findings and limits: Once the booster was given, most primary-vaccination clones reappeared, at just under 98% for CD4 and around 90% for CD8.

This clonotype showed up just a few times. Its antigen is not identified. Each CDR3 protein gets one entry after TCRdb re-called the 5' RACE reads with MiXCR. Of around 300,000 distinct CDR3 sequences listed, 10% to 15% are singletons. Germline CDR1 and CDR2: SGHVS and FNYEAQ. The CDR3 covers 13 residues. Deletions cut 0 bases from V and 12 bases from J, with 12 bases between. The input for sequencing was CD4+ T cells sorted from PBMCs, taken 45 days after the yellow fever booster vaccination. This TCR was recovered from a man aged 30 to 39 who received the YFV17D yellow fever vaccine. J is TRBJ2-1 and V is TRBV7-6, with D possibly being TRBD1 (6 bases). The CDR3 DNA is TGTGCCAGCAGCTTAGCCAGGGGCCGGGTGCAGTTCTTC. Translating gives CASSLARGRVQFF.